These T cell receptor beta chains were read from a single sample in a study of shared clonotypes between healthy human individuals. Produced via immunoSEQ multiplex PCR; TCRdb's table is partial and in-frame only. The table includes over 1.4 million clones, over 95% detected once. The sample taken for sequencing was naive CD4+ T cells sorted from blood. These receptors were obtained from a man between 25 and 39 years old in good health. The CDR3 runs from the conserved cysteine through the conserved F or W. D genes are given only for firm matches.

J: TRBJ2-7
D: NA
V: TRBV6-6
DNA: TGTGCCAGCAGTTACTCCAAGGCCTTCTACGAGCAGTACTTC
CDR3: CASSYSKAFYEQYF

J: TRBJ2-1
D: NA
V: TRBV5-4
DNA: TGTGCCAGCAGCTTAGGTAGCAGCTCCTACAATGAGCAGTTCTTC
CDR3: CASSLGSSSYNEQFF

J: TRBJ1-5
D: TRBD1
V: TRBV28
DNA: TGTGCCAGCAGTTTAATATTGGGTCAGGGGGCGGGCAATCAGCCCCAGCATTTT
CDR3: CASSLILGQGAGNQPQHF

J: TRBJ2-1
D: NA
V: TRBV27
DNA: TGTGCCAGCAGCTCATCCAATTGGGGGTACAATGAGCAGTTCTTC
CDR3: CASSSSNWGYNEQFF

J: TRBJ2-1
D: TRBD2
V: TRBV6-1
DNA: TGTGCCAGCAGTGACGGCGGGAGGGCGCGGCAGTTCTTC
CDR3: CASSDGGRARQFF

J: TRBJ2-5
D: TRBD2
V: TRBV5-1
DNA: TGCGCCAGCAGCCCGGCGACTAGCTTCGCGCAAGAGACCCAGTACTTC
CDR3: CASSPATSFAQETQYF

J: TRBJ2-7
D: TRBD1
V: TRBV27
DNA: TGTGCCAGCCGGGACAGCTGGATCTACGAGCAGTACTTC
CDR3: CASRDSWIYEQYF

J: TRBJ2-2
D: NA
V: TRBV21-1
DNA: TGTGCCAGCAGCAAAGTCGGACAGCCCCTACTCGCCGGGGAGCTGTTTTTT
CDR3: CASSKVGQPLLAGELFF

J: TRBJ2-7
D: NA
V: TRBV7-2
DNA: TGTGCCAGCAGCTTTGTAGGACAGAGCTACGAGCAGTACTTC
CDR3: CASSFVGQSYEQYF

J: TRBJ2-4
D: NA
V: TRBV25-1
DNA: TGTGCCAGCAGTGAAGTAGGACAGCTAAACATTCAGTACTTC
CDR3: CASSEVGQLNIQYF

J: TRBJ2-7
D: NA
V: TRBV28
DNA: TGTGCCAGCAGCCTAGGACACCTCTACGAGCAGTACTTC
CDR3: CASSLGHLYEQYF

J: TRBJ1-5
D: TRBD1
V: TRBV29-1
DNA: TGCAGCGTTCTAACAGGGGTTAGCAATCAGCCCCAGCATTTT
CDR3: CSVLTGVSNQPQHF

J: TRBJ2-1
D: NA
V: TRBV7-9
DNA: TGTGCCAGCAGCTTAGAGGAGGGTAATGAGCAGTTCTTC
CDR3: CASSLEEGNEQFF

J: TRBJ2-5
D: TRBD1
V: TRBV9
DNA: TGTGCCAGCAGCCCCAGGGGGTTAAGGCAAGAGACCCAGTACTTC
CDR3: CASSPRGLRQETQYF

J: TRBJ2-5
D: NA
V: TRBV4-1
DNA: TGCGCCAGCAGCCAAGATTATAACGGGAGATCTCGGGAGACCCAGTACTTC
CDR3: CASSQDYNGRSRETQYF

J: TRBJ2-7
D: TRBD2
V: TRBV10-1
DNA: TGCGCCAGCAGTGAGTCGGGCGGGGGCGAGCAGTACTTC
CDR3: CASSESGGGEQYF

J: TRBJ2-3
D: TRBD1
V: TRBV15
DNA: TGTGCCACCAGCTTCGGACAGGGGGCTAGCACAGATACGCAGTATTTT
CDR3: CATSFGQGASTDTQYF

J: TRBJ2-6
D: NA
V: TRBV27
DNA: TGTGCCAGCAGTTACAGCTACCGTAACTCTGGGGCCAACGTCCTGACTTTC
CDR3: CASSYSYRNSGANVLTF